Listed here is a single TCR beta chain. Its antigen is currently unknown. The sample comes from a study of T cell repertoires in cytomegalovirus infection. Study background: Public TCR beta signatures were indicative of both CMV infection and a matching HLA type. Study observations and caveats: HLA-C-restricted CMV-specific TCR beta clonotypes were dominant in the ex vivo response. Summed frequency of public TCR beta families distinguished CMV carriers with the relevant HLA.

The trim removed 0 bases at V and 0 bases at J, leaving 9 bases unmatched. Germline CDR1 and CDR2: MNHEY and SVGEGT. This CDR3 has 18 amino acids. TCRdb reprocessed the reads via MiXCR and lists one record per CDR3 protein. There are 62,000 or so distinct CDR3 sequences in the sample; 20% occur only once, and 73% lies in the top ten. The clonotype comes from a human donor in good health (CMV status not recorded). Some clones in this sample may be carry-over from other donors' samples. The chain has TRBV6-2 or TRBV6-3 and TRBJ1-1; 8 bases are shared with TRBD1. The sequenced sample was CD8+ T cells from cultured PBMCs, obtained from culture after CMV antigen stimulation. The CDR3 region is CASSYSLGRGLLNTEAFF. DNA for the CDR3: TGTGCCAGCAGTTACTCGTTGGGCAGGGGGCTGCTGAACACTGAAGCTTTCTTT.